This T cell receptor beta chain came from a study of blood T cell repertoires in COVID-19. About the study: Some COVID-19 samples were acute and others convalescent; all came from the United States, Italy and Spain.

Allocation to cohorts depended on clinical history reported by the participants. The method was immunoSEQ multiplex PCR; TCRdb's version includes in-frame clones alone and lacks a portion of them. Of a few hundred thousand clones in the sample, roughly 86% were seen once. This clone came up once. The CDR3 sequence is 16 residues long. Trimming removed 4 bases from V and 1 base from J; junction bases left unmatched: 10. Germline CDR1 reads SGHRS; CDR2 reads YFSETQ. Sequencing was carried out using PBMCs or T cells enriched from blood (not recorded which). This chain uses TRBV5-1 with TRBJ2-5, with 7 bases identical to TRBD1. This receptor was obtained from a woman in her thirties who had recovered from COVID-19. The CDR3 DNA is TGCGCCAGCAGCCGGGGACAGCCTCAAGTCCAAGAGACCCAGTACTTC. It is translated as CASSRGQPQVQETQYF. Variable domain in full (rest from reference TRBV5-1 and TRBJ2-5): KAGVTQTPRYLIKTRGQQVTLSCSPISGHRSVSWYQQTPGQGLQFLFEYFSETQRNKGNFPGRFSGRQFSNSRSEMNVSTLELGDSALYLCASSRGQPQVQETQYFGPGTRLLVL.